The present entry profiles one TCR beta chain with its context. This sample stems from a study of sequential checkpoint blockade in melanoma. Specified treatment: randomized to nivolumab then ipilimumab (arm A) or the reverse (arm B). Trimming left V 3 bases short and J 2 bases short, with 7 bases between. The CDR3 consists of 12 residues. The germline gives CDR1 SQVTM, CDR2 ANQGSEA. Produced via immunoSEQ multiplex PCR; TCRdb's table is partial and in-frame only. Among around 34,000 clones listed, roughly 84% were seen once. Material: CD8+ T cells sorted from blood (inferred from file names), obtained from a patient given nivolumab and ipilimumab in sequence. This clonotype was obtained from a human donor with melanoma. The chain carries TRBV29-1 and TRBJ1-1; D is uncertain. The CDR3, as DNA: TGCAGCGTTGACGAGGGAAACACTGAAGCTTTCTTT. This translates into CSVDEGNTEAFF. Full variable domain (rest looked up from reference TRBV29-1 and TRBJ1-1): SAVISQKPSRDICQRGTSLTIQCQVDSQVTMMFWYRQQPGQSLTLIATANQGSEATYESGFVIDKFPISRPNLTFSTLTVSNMSPEDSSIYLCSVDEGNTEAFFGQGTRLTVV.